This T cell receptor (beta chain) came from a study of blood T cell repertoires in COVID-19. The table came from immunoSEQ multiplex PCR; TCRdb's copy has only in-frame clones and leaves some out. The sample gives some 120,000 clones, about 90% of which show up once; 2.1% is in the top ten. Germline loops: CDR1 MDHEN, CDR2 SYDVKM. V was shortened by 3 bases and J by 4 bases, with 12 bases between the two germline ends. CDR3 length: 14 residues. The TCR was taken from a man between 45 and 60 years old with COVID-19, enrolled during active disease. The sequencing input was peripheral blood. The V call is TRBV28, the J call TRBJ1-1; D is perhaps TRBD1 (6 bases). DNA of the CDR3: TGTGCCAGCAGTTTGGACAGATTGCCCACTGAAGCTTTCTTT. It encodes CASSLDRLPTEAFF. Variable domain in full (rest from reference TRBV28 and TRBJ1-1): DVKVTQSSRYLVKRTGEKVFLECVQDMDHENMFWYRQDPGLGLRLIYFSYDVKMKEKGDIPEGYSVSREKKERFSLILESASTNQTSMYLCASSLDRLPTEAFFGQGTRLTVV.